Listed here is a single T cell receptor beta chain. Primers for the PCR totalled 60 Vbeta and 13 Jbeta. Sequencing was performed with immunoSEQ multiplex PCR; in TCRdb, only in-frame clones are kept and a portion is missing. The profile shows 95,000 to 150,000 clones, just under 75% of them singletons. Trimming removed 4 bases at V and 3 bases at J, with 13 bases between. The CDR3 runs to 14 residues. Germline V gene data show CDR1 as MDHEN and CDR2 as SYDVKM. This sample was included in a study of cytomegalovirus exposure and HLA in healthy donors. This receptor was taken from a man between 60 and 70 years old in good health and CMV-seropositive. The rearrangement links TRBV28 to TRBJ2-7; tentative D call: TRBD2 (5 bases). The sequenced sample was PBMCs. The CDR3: CASSSSTRIYEQYF. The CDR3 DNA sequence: TGTGCCAGCAGTTCCTCAACTAGGATCTACGAGCAGTACTTC.